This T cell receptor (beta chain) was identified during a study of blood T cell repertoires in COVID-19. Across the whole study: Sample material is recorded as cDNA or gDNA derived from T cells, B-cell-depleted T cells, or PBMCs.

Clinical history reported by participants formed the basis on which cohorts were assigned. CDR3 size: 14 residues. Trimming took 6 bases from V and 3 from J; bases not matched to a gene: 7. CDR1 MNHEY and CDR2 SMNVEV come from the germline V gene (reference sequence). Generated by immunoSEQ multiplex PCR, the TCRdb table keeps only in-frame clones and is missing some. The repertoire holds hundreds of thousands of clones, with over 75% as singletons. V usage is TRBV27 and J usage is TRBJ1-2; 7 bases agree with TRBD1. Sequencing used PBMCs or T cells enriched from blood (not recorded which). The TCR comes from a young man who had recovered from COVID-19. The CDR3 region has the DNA TGTGCCAGCAGCCGGAACAGGGGATACTATGGCTACACCTTC. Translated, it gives CASSRNRGYYGYTF.